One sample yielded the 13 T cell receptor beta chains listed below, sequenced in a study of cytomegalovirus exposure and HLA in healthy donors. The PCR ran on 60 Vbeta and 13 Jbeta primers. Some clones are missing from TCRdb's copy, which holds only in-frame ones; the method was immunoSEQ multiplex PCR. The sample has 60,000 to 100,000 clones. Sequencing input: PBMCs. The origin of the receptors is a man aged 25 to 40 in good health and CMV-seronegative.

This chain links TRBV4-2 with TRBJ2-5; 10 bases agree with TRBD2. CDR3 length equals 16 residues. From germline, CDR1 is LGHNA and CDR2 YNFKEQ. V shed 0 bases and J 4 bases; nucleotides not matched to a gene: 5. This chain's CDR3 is CASSQEWQRGGETQYF. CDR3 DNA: TGTGCCAGCAGCCAAGAATGGCAGCGGGGGGGAGAGACCCAGTACTTC.

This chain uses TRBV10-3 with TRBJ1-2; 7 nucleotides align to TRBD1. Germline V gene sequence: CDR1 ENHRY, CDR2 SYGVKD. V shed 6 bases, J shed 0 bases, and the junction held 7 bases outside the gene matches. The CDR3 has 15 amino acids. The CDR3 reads CAIRGQDLTNYGYTF. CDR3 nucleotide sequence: TGTGCCATCAGAGGACAGGACTTAACTAACTATGGCTACACCTTC.

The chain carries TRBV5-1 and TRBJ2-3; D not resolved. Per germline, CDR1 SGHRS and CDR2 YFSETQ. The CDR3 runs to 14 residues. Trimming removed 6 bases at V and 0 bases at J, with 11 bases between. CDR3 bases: TGCGCCAGCACACTTACCTTCAGCACAGATACGCAGTATTTT. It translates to CASTLTFSTDTQYF.

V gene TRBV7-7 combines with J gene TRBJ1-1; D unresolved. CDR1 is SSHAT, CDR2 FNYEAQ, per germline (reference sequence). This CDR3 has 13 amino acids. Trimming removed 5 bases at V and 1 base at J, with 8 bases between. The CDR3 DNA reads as TGTGCCAGCAGCCAAAACACGAACACTGAAGCTTTCTTT. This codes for CASSQNTNTEAFF.

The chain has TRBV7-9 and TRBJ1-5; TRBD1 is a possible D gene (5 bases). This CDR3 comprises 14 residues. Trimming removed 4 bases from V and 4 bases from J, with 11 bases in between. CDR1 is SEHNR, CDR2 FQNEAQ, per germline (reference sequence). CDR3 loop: CASSSDGGNQPQHF. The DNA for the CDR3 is TGTGCCAGCAGCTCCGATGGGGGGAATCAGCCCCAGCATTTT. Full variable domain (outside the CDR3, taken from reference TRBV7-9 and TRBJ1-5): DTGVSQNPRHKITKRGQNVTFRCDPISEHNRLYWYRQTLGQGPEFLTYFQNEAQLEKSRLLSDRFSAERPKGSFSTLEIQRTEQGDSAMYLCASSSDGGNQPQHFGDGTRLSIL.

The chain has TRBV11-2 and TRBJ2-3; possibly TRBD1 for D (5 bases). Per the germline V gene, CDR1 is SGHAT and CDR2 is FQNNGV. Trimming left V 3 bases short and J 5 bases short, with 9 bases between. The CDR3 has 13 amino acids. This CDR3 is CASSLRTIDTQYF. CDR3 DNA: TGTGCCAGCAGCTTGAGGACAATAGATACGCAGTATTTT.

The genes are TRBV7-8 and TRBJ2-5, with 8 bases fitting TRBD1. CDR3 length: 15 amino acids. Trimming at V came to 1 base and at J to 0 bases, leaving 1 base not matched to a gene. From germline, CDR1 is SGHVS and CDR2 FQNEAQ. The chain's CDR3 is CASSLGDRYQETQYF. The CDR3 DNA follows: TGTGCCAGCAGCTTAGGGGACAGGTACCAAGAGACCCAGTACTTC.

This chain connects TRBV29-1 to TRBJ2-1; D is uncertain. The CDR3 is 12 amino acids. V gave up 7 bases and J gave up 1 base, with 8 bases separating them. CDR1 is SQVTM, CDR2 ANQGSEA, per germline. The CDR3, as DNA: TGCAGCGCGTTCCGGTCCTACAATGAGCAGTTCTTC. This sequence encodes CSAFRSYNEQFF.

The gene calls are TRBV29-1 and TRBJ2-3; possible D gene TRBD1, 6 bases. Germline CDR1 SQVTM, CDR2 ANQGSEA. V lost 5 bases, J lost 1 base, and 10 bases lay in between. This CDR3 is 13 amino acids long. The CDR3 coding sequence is TGCAGCGTTACAGGGCTGGGCACAGATACGCAGTATTTT. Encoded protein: CSVTGLGTDTQYF.

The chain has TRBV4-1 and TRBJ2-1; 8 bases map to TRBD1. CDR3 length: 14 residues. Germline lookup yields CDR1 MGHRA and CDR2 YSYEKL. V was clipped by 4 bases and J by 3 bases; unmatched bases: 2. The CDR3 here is CASSPGQGYNEQFF. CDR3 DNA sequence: TGCGCCAGCAGCCCAGGACAGGGCTACAATGAGCAGTTCTTC.

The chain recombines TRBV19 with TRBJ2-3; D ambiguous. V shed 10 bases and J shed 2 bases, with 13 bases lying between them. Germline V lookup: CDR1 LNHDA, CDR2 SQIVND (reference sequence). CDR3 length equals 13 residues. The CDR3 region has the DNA TGTGCCACTAGACGGGTTTCCACAGATACGCAGTATTTT. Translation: CATRRVSTDTQYF.

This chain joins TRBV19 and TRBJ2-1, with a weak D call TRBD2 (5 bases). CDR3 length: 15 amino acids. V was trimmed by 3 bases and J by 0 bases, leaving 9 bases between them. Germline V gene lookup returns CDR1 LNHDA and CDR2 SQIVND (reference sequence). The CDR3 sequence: CASSMGESSYNEQFF. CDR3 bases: TGTGCCAGTAGTATGGGAGAGAGCTCCTACAATGAGCAGTTCTTC.

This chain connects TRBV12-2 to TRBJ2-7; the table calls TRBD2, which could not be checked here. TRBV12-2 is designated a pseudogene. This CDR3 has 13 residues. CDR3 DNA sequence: TGTGCAAGTCGCTTAGTAGCGAGCAACGAGCAGTACTTC. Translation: CASRLVASNEQYF.